The T cell receptor beta chain under discussion was sequenced for a study of blood T cell repertoires in COVID-19. Study in general: Either two negative PCRs, clearance, or symptom resolution qualified Cohort 3 donors as recovered. Sources were T cells, B-cell-depleted T cells, or PBMCs; the material itself was cDNA or gDNA. Acute-phase and convalescent COVID-19 samples originated in the United States, Italy and Spain.

Self-reported history from a screening survey and questionnaire set each donor's cohort. Some clones are missing from TCRdb's copy, which holds only in-frame ones; the method was immunoSEQ multiplex PCR. The data show over 250,000 clones, more than 75% seen once. Germline CDR1 reads MNHEY; CDR2 reads SMNVEV (reference sequence). The V end was cut by 5 bases, the J end by 2 bases, with 22 bases between. This CDR3 has 17 residues. The sample comprised PBMCs or T cells enriched from blood (not recorded which). This clonotype was sampled from a woman aged 55-70 years in a cohort exposed to, infected with or recovered from COVID-19 (not recorded which). The V call is TRBV27, the J call TRBJ2-7; D may be TRBD1 (6 bases). CDR3 protein: CASSLRGFKLLAYEQYF. The CDR3, as DNA: TGTGCCAGCAGTCTCAGGGGTTTCAAGCTATTAGCCTACGAGCAGTACTTC.